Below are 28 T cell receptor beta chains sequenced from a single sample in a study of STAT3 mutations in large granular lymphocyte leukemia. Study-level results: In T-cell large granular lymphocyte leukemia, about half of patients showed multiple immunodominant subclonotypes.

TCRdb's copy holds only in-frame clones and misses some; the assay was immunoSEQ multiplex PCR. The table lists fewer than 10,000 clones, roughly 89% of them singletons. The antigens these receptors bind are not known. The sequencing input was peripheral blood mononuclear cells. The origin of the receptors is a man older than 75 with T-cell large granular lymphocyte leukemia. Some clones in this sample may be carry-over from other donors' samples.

The CDR3 protein is CASSLSQMNTEAFF. The CDR3 coding sequence is TGCGCCAGCAGCTTGTCCCAAATGAACACTGAAGCTTTCTTT. V and J are TRBV5-1 and TRBJ1-1; the D is unclear. Trimming took off 1 base at V and 0 bases at J, with 7 bases between the two ends. This CDR3 is built from 14 residues. The germline V gene encodes CDR1 SGHRS and CDR2 YFSETQ.

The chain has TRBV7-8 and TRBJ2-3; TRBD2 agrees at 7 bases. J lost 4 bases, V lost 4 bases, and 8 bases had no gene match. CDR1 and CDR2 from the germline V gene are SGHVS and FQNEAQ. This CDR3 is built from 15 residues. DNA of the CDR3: TGTGCCAGCAGCTATACGGGGGGAGGAGCAGATACGCAGTATTTT. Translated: CASSYTGGGADTQYF. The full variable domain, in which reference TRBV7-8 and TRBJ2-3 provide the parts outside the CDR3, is GAGVSQSPRYKVAKRGQDVALRCDPISGHVSLFWYQQALGQGPEFLTYFQNEAQLDKSGLPSDRFFAERPEGSVSTLKIQRTQQEDSAVYLCASSYTGGGADTQYFGPGTRLTVL.

CDR3 region: CASSQVGGLRRWAFF. Written as DNA, the CDR3 is TGCGCCAGCAGCCAAGTTGGGGGGCTGCGTCGGTGGGCTTTCTTT. This chain joins TRBV4-1 and TRBJ1-1; perhaps TRBD1 as D (6 bases). CDR1 MGHRA and CDR2 YSYEKL come from the germline V gene. The germline V and J ends were trimmed by 1 base and 11 bases, with 20 bases remaining between them. The CDR3 sequence is 15 residues long.

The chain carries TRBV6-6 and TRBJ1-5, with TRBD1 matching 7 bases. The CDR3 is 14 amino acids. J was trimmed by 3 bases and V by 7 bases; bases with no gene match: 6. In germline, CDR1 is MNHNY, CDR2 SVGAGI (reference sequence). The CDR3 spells CASTDDRDNQPQHF. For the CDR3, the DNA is TGTGCCAGCACCGACGACAGGGACAATCAGCCCCAGCATTTT.

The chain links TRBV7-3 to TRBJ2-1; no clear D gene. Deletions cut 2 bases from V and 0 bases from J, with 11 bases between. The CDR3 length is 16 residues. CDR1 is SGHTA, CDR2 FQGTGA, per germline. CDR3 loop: CASSLDGRVSYNEQFF. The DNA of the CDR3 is TGTGCCAGCAGCTTAGATGGAAGGGTCTCCTACAATGAGCAGTTCTTC.

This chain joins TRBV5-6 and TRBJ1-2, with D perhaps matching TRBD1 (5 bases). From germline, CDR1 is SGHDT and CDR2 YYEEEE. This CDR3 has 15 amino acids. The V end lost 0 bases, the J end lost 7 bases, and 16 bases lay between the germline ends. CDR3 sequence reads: CASSLAGGNPSGYTF. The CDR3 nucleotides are TGTGCCAGCAGCTTGGCCGGGGGTAATCCGTCTGGCTACACCTTC. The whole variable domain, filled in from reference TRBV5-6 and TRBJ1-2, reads DAGVTQSPTHLIKTRGQQVTLRCSPKSGHDTVSWYQQALGQGPQFIFQYYEEEERQRGNFPDRFSGHQFPNYSSELNVNALLLGDSALYLCASSLAGGNPSGYTFGSGTRLTVV.

The CDR3 here is CASSQITSGGDEQYF. For the CDR3, the DNA is TGTGCCAGCAGTCAGATTACTAGCGGGGGTGACGAGCAGTACTTC. This chain connects TRBV25-1 to TRBJ2-7, with 11 bases that match TRBD2. V lost 5 bases, J lost 5 bases, and 8 bases stayed unmatched. The length of the CDR3 is 15 residues. In germline, CDR1 is MGHDK, CDR2 SYGVNS.

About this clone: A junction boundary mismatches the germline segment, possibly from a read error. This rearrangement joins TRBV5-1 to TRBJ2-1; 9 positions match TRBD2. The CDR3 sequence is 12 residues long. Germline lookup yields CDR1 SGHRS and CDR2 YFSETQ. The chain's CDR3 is CASSLGGAGGVF. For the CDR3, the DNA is TGCGCCAGCAGCTTGGGTGGCGCGGGGGGGGTCTTC.

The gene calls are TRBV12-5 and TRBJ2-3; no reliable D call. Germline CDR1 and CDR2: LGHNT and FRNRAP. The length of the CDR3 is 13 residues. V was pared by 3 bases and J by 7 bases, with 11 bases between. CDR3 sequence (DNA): TGTGCTAGTGGTTTTGGGTCCCCCAATACGCAGTATTTT. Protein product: CASGFGSPNTQYF.

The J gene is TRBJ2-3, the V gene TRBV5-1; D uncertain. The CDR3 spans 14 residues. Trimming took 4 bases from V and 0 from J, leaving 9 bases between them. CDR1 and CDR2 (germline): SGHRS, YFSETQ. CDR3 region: CASSQTTSTDTQYF. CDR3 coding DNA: TGCGCCAGCAGCCAAACTACTAGCACAGATACGCAGTATTTT.

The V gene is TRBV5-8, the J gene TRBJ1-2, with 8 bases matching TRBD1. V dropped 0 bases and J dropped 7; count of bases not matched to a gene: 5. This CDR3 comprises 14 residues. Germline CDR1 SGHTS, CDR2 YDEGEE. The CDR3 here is CASSLGQGAFGYTF. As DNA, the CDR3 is TGTGCCAGCAGCTTGGGTCAGGGGGCGTTTGGCTACACCTTC.

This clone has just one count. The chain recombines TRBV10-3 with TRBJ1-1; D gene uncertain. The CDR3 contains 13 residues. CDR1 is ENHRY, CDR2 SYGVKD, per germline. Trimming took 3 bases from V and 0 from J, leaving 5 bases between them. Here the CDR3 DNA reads TGTGCCATCAGTGAAACAATGAACACTGAAGCTTTCTTT. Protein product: CAISETMNTEAFF.

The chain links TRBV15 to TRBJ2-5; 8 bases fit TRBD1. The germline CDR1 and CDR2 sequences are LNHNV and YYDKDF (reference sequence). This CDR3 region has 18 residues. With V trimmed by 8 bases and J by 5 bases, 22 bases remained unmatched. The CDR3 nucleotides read TGTGCCACCCGGCACCAAAACAGGGGGAAGGGCCTGGGGGAGACCCAGTACTTC. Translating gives CATRHQNRGKGLGETQYF.

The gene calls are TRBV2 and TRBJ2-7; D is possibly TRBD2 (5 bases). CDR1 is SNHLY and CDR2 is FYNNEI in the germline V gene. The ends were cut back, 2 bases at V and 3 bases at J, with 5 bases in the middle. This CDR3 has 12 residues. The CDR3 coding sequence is TGTGCCAGCAGTGAACGGGACTACGAGCAGTACTTC. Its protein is CASSERDYEQYF.

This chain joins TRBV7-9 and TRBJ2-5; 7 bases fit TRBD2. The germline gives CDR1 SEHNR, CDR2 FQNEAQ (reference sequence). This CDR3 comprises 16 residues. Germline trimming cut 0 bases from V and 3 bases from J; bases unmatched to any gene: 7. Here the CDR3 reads CASSLARTRDEETQYF. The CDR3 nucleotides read TGTGCCAGCAGCTTAGCCCGGACTAGGGATGAAGAGACCCAGTACTTC.

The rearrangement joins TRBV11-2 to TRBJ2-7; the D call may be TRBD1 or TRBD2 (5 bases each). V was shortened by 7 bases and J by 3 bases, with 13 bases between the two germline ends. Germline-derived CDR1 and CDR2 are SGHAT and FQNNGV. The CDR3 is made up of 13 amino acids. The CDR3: CASTGGGIYEQYF. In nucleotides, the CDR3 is TGTGCCAGCACCGGTGGGGGTATCTACGAGCAGTACTTC.

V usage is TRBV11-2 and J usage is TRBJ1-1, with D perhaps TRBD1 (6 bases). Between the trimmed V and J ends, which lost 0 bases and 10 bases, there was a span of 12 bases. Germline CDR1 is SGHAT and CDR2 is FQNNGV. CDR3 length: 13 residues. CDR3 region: CASSLERGRVAFF. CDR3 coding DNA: TGTGCCAGCAGCTTAGAAAGGGGGAGGGTAGCTTTCTTT.

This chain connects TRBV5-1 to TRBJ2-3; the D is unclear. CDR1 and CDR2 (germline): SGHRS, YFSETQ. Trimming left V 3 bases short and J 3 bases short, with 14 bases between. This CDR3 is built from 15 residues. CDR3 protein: CASSSTPPFTDTQYF. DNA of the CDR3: TGCGCCAGCAGCTCGACCCCCCCGTTTACAGATACGCAGTATTTT.

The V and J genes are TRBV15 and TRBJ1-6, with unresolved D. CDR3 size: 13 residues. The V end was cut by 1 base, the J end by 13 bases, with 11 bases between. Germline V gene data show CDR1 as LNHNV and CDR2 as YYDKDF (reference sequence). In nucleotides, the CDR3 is TGTGCCACCAGCAGAGGAGGAGGACGGCCCCTCCACTTT. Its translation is CATSRGGGRPLHF.

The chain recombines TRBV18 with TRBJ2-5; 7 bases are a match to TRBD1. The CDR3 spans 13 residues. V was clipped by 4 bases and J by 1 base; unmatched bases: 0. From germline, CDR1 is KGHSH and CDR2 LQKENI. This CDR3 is CASSRDSQETQYF. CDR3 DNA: TGTGCCAGCTCACGGGACAGCCAAGAGACCCAGTACTTC.

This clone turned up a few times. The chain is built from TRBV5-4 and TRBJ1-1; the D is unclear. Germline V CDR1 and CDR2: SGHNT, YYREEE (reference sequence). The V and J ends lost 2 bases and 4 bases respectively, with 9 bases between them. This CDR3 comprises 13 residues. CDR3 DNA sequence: TGTGCCAGCAGCTTAGGTGAGATCACTGAAGCTTTCTTT. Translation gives CASSLGEITEAFF.

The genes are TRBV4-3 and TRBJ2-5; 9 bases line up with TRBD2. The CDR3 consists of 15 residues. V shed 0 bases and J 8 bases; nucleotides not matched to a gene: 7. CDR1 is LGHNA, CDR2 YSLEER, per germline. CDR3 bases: TGCGCCAGCAGCCAAGATTCTGGGACTAGCTCAACCCAGTACTTC. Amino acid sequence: CASSQDSGTSSTQYF.

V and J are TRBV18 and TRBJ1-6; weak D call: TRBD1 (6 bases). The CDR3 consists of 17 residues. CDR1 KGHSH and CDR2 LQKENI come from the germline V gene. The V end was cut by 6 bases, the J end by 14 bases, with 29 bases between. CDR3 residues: CASSTNPQGWGLGSLHF. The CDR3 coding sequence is TGTGCCAGCTCGACAAACCCACAGGGTTGGGGTTTGGGGTCCCTCCACTTT. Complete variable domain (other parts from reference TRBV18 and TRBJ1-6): NAGVMQNPRHLVRRRGQEARLRCSPMKGHSHVYWYRQLPEEGLKFMVYLQKENIIDESGMPKERFSAEFPKEGPSILRIQQVVRGDSAAYFCASSTNPQGWGLGSLHFGNGTRLTVT.

The chain's CDR3 is CASSSELGTNTEAFF. For the CDR3, the DNA is TGCGCCAGCAGCTCCGAGCTTGGCACGAACACTGAAGCTTTCTTT. V usage is TRBV5-1 and J usage is TRBJ1-1; D ambiguous. This CDR3 spans 15 amino acids. Germline V lookup: CDR1 SGHRS, CDR2 YFSETQ. The V end lost 3 bases, the J end lost 1 base, and 13 bases lay between the germline ends.

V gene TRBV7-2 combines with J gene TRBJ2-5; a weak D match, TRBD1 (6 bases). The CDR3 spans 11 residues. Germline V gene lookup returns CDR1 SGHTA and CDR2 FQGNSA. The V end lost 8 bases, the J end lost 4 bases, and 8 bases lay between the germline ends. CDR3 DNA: TGTGCCAGCCAAGGGGGAGAGACCCAGTACTTC. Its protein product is CASQGGETQYF. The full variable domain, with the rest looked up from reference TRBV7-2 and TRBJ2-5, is GAGVSQSPSNKVTEKGKDVELRCDPISGHTALYWYRQSLGQGLEFLIYFQGNSAPDKSGLPSDRFSAERTGGSVSTLTIQRTQQEDSAVYLCASQGGETQYFGPGTRLLVL.

The CDR3 nucleotides are TGCAGTGCAGGGCGGGCTCATGGCTACACCTTC. Amino acid sequence: CSAGRAHGYTF. V usage is TRBV20-1 and J usage is TRBJ1-2; no definite D call. The CDR3 contains 11 residues. Per the germline V gene, CDR1 is DFQATT and CDR2 is SNEGSKA (reference sequence). Trimming took 6 bases from V and 6 from J, leaving 11 bases between them.

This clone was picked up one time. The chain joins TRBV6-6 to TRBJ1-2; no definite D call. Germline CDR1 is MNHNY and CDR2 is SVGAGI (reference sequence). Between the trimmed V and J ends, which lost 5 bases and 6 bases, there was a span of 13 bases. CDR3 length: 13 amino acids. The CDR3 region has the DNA TGTGCCAGCAGTCCCTCGAATGGCCATGGCTACACCTTC. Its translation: CASSPSNGHGYTF.

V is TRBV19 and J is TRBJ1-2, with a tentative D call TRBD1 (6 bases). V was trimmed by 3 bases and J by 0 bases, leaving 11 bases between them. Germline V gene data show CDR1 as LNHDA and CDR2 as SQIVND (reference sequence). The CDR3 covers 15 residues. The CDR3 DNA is TGTGCCAGTAGTATCGGGGGCTCCTCTAACTATGGCTACACCTTC. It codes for CASSIGGSSNYGYTF.